This T cell receptor beta chain came from a study of CD8 T cells in Susac syndrome. When the RNA was reverse transcribed, random hexamers were used with an input of about 0.45 to 1 ug. Each CDR3 protein gets one entry after TCRdb re-called the immunoSEQ multiplex PCR reads with MiXCR. The data contain around 160,000 distinct CDR3 sequences, around 95% of them seen just once; the ten biggest clones take up approximately 0.14%. Germline loops: CDR1 KGHSH, CDR2 LQKENI. V dropped 0 bases and J dropped 8; count of bases not matched to a gene: 2. The CDR3 is 15 residues long. The sequence was obtained from a human donor in good health. The rearrangement links TRBV18 to TRBJ2-6; 9 positions agree with TRBD1. Sequencing was done on a sample of CD4+ T cells from PBMCs. In nucleotides, the CDR3 is TGTGCCAGCTCACCACCGGACAGGGGTACCAACGTCCTGACTTTC. Protein: CASSPPDRGTNVLTF.